The TCR beta chain under discussion was sequenced for a study of blood T cell repertoires in COVID-19. Study-wide background: The United States, Italy and Spain provided the acute and convalescent COVID-19 samples. Sources were T cells, B-cell-depleted T cells, or PBMCs; the material itself was cDNA or gDNA.

A few counts support this clone. Original handling: Amplification with reference gene primers provided the estimates of nucleated cell counts. Generated by immunoSEQ multiplex PCR, the TCRdb table keeps only in-frame clones and is missing some. Clone size and the V and J calls come from that table; the DNA yielded D and trimming. The profile shows about 80,000 clones, about 78% of them singletons. Trimming removed 2 bases from V and 8 bases from J, with 19 bases in between. CDR1 and CDR2 from the germline V gene are SGHTS and YDEGEE. The CDR3 is made up of 16 amino acids. The chain has TRBV5-8 and TRBJ2-2; TRBD2 is a possible D gene (5 bases). The TCR originated in a human donor in a cohort sampled during active COVID-19. Sample: peripheral blood. The CDR3 bases are TGTGCCAGCAGCTTATTCGTGGCGGGTCCTACGGGGGAGCTGTTTTTT. It yields the protein CASSLFVAGPTGELFF.